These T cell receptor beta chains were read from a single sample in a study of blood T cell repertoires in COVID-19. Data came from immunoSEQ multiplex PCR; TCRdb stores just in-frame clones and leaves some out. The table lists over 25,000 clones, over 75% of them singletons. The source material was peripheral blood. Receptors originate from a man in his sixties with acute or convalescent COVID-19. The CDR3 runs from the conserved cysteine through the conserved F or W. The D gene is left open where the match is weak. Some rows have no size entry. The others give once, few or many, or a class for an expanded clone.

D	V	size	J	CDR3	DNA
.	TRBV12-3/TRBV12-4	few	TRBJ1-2	CASTLEQGDGYTF	TGTGCCAGCACCCTTGAGCAGGGTGATGGCTACACCTTC
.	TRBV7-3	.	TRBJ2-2	CASSLDRGTGELFF	TGTGCCAGCAGCTTGGATAGGGGGACCGGGGAGCTGTTTTTT
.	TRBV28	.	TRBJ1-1	CASSLGITRDFLRTEAFF	TGTGCCAGCAGTTTAGGGATAACCCGGGATTTCCTAAGGACTGAAGCTTTCTTT
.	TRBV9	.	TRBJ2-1	CASSKAGGAYNEQFF	TGTGCCAGCAGCAAGGCGGGCGGGGCCTACAATGAGCAGTTCTTC
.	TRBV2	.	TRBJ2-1	CASSGDSYNEQFF	TGTGCCAGCAGTGGAGACAGCTACAATGAGCAGTTCTTC
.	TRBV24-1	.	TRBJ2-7	CATSEGGGQLSSYEQYF	TGTGCCACCAGTGAGGGGGGGGGACAATTGAGCTCCTACGAGCAGTACTTC
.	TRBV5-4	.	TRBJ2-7	CASSSGQPGYEQYF	TGTGCCAGCAGCAGCGGACAGCCCGGATACGAGCAGTACTTC
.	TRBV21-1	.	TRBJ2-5	CASSNRTGVRQETQYF	TGTGCCAGCAGCAACCGGACAGGGGTTAGACAAGAGACCCAGTACTTC
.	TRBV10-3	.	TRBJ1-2	CAISEGRAYGYTF	TGTGCCATCAGTGAGGGGAGGGCATATGGCTACACCTTC
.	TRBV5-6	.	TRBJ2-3	CATQRNGGTDTQYF	TGTGCCACCCAGCGGAACGGGGGCACAGATACGCAGTATTTT
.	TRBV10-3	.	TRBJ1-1	CAIRGGPTEAFF	TGTGCCATCAGAGGGGGACCCACTGAAGCTTTCTTT
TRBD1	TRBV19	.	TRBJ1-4	CASSIVLGTGDEKLFF	TGTGCCAGTAGTATAGTATTGGGGACAGGGGATGAAAAACTGTTTTTT
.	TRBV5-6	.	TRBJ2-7	CASSSGTPQYF	TGTGCCAGCAGCAGCGGGACACCTCAGTACTTC
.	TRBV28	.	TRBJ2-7	CASSLRQGTYEQYF	TGTGCCAGCAGTTTAAGGCAGGGAACCTACGAGCAGTACTTC
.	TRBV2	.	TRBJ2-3	CASRGPGTSTDTQYF	TGTGCCAGCAGGGGGCCCGGGACTTCCACAGATACGCAGTATTTT
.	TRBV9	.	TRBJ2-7	CASSVSAGYEQYF	TGTGCCAGCAGCGTATCAGCGGGCTACGAGCAGTACTTC